This passage covers 14 T cell receptor beta chains from one sample sequenced in a study of T cell responses to AZD1222 COVID-19 vaccine. Some clones are missing from TCRdb's copy, which holds only in-frame ones; the method was immunoSEQ multiplex PCR. Here the sample spans tens of thousands of clones, 88% being singletons. The sample here was peripheral blood, taken 28 days after the second AZD1222 dose. These TCRs come from an adult who received the AZD1222 COVID-19 vaccine.

The chain uses TRBV3-1 (or the pseudogene TRBV3-2) and TRBJ2-1; TRBD1 agrees at 8 bases. CDR3 length equals 15 residues. The J segment lost 4 bases and the V segment lost 1 base, leaving 3 bases of the junction unmatched. Germline loops: CDR1 LGHDT, CDR2 YNNKEL (reference sequence). The CDR3 loop is CASSQGTGRYNEQFF. The CDR3 DNA sequence: TGTGCCAGCAGCCAAGGGACAGGGAGGTACAATGAGCAGTTCTTC.

The rearrangement joins TRBV3-1 (or the pseudogene TRBV3-2) to TRBJ1-1; no clear D gene. CDR1 LGHDT and CDR2 YNNKEL come from the germline V gene (reference sequence). The CDR3 has 12 amino acids. V shed 4 bases and J shed 6 bases, with 9 bases lying between them. The CDR3 DNA sequence: TGTGCCAGCAGCCCACGTGGGTCTGAAGCTTTCTTT. Amino acids: CASSPRGSEAFF.

V is TRBV6-5 and J is TRBJ1-5; D gene ambiguous. V shed 0 bases and J shed 4 bases, with 10 bases lying between them. Germline V gene sequence: CDR1 MNHEY, CDR2 SVGAGI. The CDR3 loop spans 15 amino acids. CDR3 residues: CASSYSIAGNQPQHF. The CDR3 DNA sequence: TGTGCCAGCAGTTACTCGATCGCGGGGAATCAGCCCCAGCATTTT.

The J gene is TRBJ1-3, the V gene TRBV7-8, with TRBD1 matching over 7 bases. This CDR3 comprises 16 residues. The germline CDR1 and CDR2 sequences are SGHVS and FQNEAQ. With V trimmed by 4 bases and J by 0 bases, 6 bases remained unmatched. The CDR3, as DNA: TGTGCCAGCAGCTATGGGACAGCCAGCTCTGGAAACACCATATATTTT. Translated: CASSYGTASSGNTIYF.

The J gene is TRBJ1-5, the V gene TRBV2, with D tentatively TRBD1 (5 bases). Looked up from germline, CDR1 is SNHLY and CDR2 is FYNNEI. The CDR3 contains 14 residues. Trimming removed 5 bases from V and 7 bases from J, with 15 bases in between. CDR3 region: CASSTGQRGQPQHF. As DNA, the CDR3 is TGTGCCAGCAGTACAGGACAACGAGGGCAGCCCCAGCATTTT.

This sequence joins TRBV12-2 and TRBJ1-4. TRBV12-2 is a recognized pseudogene. CDR3 size: 16 residues. The CDR3 sequence is CASRLGGSINNEKLFF. The CDR3 nucleotides are TGTGCAAGTCGCTTAGGCGGGTCAATTAATAATGAAAAACTGTTTTTT.

This clone was detected only a few times. The rearrangement links TRBV7-2 to TRBJ2-3, with D tentatively TRBD1 or TRBD2 (6 bases each). V shed 5 bases and J shed 0 bases, with 18 bases lying between them. The CDR3 loop spans 17 amino acids. CDR1 is SGHTA, CDR2 FQGNSA, per germline. The CDR3 reads CASSRAAGTPSTDTQYF. CDR3 DNA sequence: TGTGCCAGCAGCCGGGCCGCGGGGACACCTAGCACAGATACGCAGTATTTT.

V gene TRBV6-5 combines with J gene TRBJ1-1; TRBD1 matches 8 bases. The trim removed 2 bases at V and 0 bases at J, leaving 5 bases unmatched. Germline V lookup: CDR1 MNHEY, CDR2 SVGAGI. This CDR3 is built from 16 residues. The CDR3 bases are TGTGCCAGCAGTTACCTCAGGGGGCTTATGAACACTGAAGCTTTCTTT. Its protein product is CASSYLRGLMNTEAFF.

This chain connects TRBV9 to TRBJ2-1; D tentatively reads TRBD1 or TRBD2 (6 bases each). The ends were cut back, 1 base at V and 9 bases at J, with 17 bases in the middle. CDR1 SGDLS and CDR2 YYNGEE come from the germline V gene. This CDR3 contains 15 residues. DNA of the CDR3: TGTGCCAGCAGCGTATCCATTAGGGGGGATGGTGAGCAGTTCTTC. It specifies CASSVSIRGDGEQFF.

Only a few counts were recorded for this clone. V usage is TRBV2 and J usage is TRBJ1-4; no clear D. Trimming removed 5 bases from V and 2 bases from J, with 12 bases in between. CDR3 length: 15 residues. The V gene's germline CDR1 is SNHLY and CDR2 FYNNEI. CDR3 in amino acids: CASSWSAPTNEKLFF. CDR3 nucleotides: TGTGCCAGCAGTTGGTCAGCGCCGACTAATGAAAAACTGTTTTTT.

The J gene is TRBJ2-7, the V gene TRBV18, with no clear D. The CDR3 spans 12 residues. Between the trimmed V and J ends, which lost 0 bases and 2 bases, there was a span of 2 bases. In germline, CDR1 is KGHSH, CDR2 LQKENI. Here the CDR3 reads CASSPPTYEQYF. DNA for the CDR3: TGTGCCAGCTCACCACCGACCTACGAGCAGTACTTC.

V and J are TRBV10-3 and TRBJ2-2; 7 positions agree with TRBD2. Per germline, CDR1 ENHRY and CDR2 SYGVKD. The ends lost 6 bases at V and 7 bases at J; junction bases unmatched: 14. The CDR3 is 16 residues long. The CDR3 DNA sequence: TGTGCCATCAGAGAAGCGGGGTCCGGCCGTGGCGGGGAGCTGTTTTTT. Its protein is CAIREAGSGRGGELFF.

The V call is TRBV6-6, the J call TRBJ1-3; D might be TRBD1 (5 bases). CDR3 size: 14 residues. Trimming removed 5 bases at V and 1 base at J, with 9 bases between. The germline gives CDR1 MNHNY, CDR2 SVGAGI (reference sequence). This CDR3 is CASSPQGSGNTIYF. The CDR3 DNA reads as TGTGCCAGCAGTCCGCAGGGATCTGGAAACACCATATATTTT.

This clone turned up a few times. V usage is TRBV6-1 and J usage is TRBJ2-7, with D perhaps matching TRBD1 (6 bases). The V end lost 2 bases, the J end lost 2 bases, and 13 bases lay between the germline ends. The V gene's germline CDR1 is MNHNS and CDR2 SASEGT. This CDR3 contains 15 residues. The CDR3 DNA reads as TGTGCCAGCAGTGAAATTGGACAGTCCACCTACGAGCAGTACTTC. It specifies CASSEIGQSTYEQYF.